The clone carrying this T cell receptor beta chain occurred many times. For TCR beta, libraries came from iRepertoire HTBI primers and Arm-PCR of CDR3 regions. Via MiXCR, TCRdb re-called the multiplex PCR reads, giving one row per CDR3 protein. Of fewer than 550,000 distinct CDR3 sequences listed, approximately 16% were seen once; the top ten hold around 23%. The entry originates in a study of regulatory T cells in long-lasting Graves disease. Time point denoted: newly diagnosed GD, antithyroid drugs for less than 3 months. Following extraction of RNA from PBMCs, that RNA was used to make the TCR library. Germline CDR1 and CDR2: SNHLY and FYNNEI. The length of the CDR3 is 14 residues. V lost 6 bases to trimming and J lost 1 base, with 12 bases between them. These data also formed part of another study, on T cells in Graves' hyperthyroidism and ophthalmopathy.

This receptor was obtained from a woman aged 18-29 years with Graves disease. This sequence joins TRBV2 and TRBJ1-1; D is ambiguous. Sequencing was performed on peripheral blood mononuclear cells (PBMCs), taken at new diagnosis, from a patient treated with antithyroid drugs. This chain's CDR3 is CASSKGRQNTEAFF. In nucleotides, the CDR3 is TGTGCCAGCAGCAAAGGACGGCAGAACACTGAAGCTTTCTTT. The full variable domain, completed using reference TRBV2 and TRBJ1-1, is EPEVTQTPSHQVTQMGQEVILRCVPISNHLYFYWYRQILGQKVEFLVSFYNNEISEKSEIFDDQFSVERPDGSNFTLKIRSTKLEDSAMYFCASSKGRQNTEAFFGQGTRLTVV.